These T cell receptor beta chains were read from a single sample in a study of T cells in tuberculosis. The data were produced by immunoSEQ multiplex PCR, yet TCRdb's version contains in-frame clones alone and is incomplete. This sample has about 22,000 clones, with about 97% found just once. The sample taken for sequencing was PBMCs. These TCRs come from a donor between 10 and 35 years old with latent tuberculosis or without tuberculosis infection. CDR3s include the opening cysteine and the closing phenylalanine or tryptophan. The order of the fields is D gene, clone size, V gene, J gene, CDR3 protein, CDR3 DNA. A D gene is named only where the DNA matches it firmly. For some rows the clone size is stated as once, few or many, or as a class when expanded; others skip it.

D gene: -
clone size: -
V gene: TRBV10-2
J gene: TRBJ2-7
CDR3 protein: CASSDQGFYEQYF
CDR3 DNA: TGCGCCAGCAGTGATCAGGGGTTCTACGAGCAGTACTTC

D gene: TRBD2
clone size: -
V gene: TRBV18
J gene: TRBJ2-3
CDR3 protein: CASSSSGVDTQYF
CDR3 DNA: TGTGCCAGCTCCTCAAGCGGGGTGGATACGCAGTATTTT

D gene: TRBD1
clone size: -
V gene: TRBV9
J gene: TRBJ1-4
CDR3 protein: CASSDSTGTGYEKLFF
CDR3 DNA: TGTGCCAGCAGCGATTCTACCGGGACAGGGTATGAAAAACTGTTTTTT

D gene: TRBD2
clone size: -
V gene: TRBV10-3
J gene: TRBJ2-7
CDR3 protein: CATGTSASFTYEQYF
CDR3 DNA: TGTGCCACAGGGACTAGCGCCTCTTTCACCTACGAGCAGTACTTC

D gene: -
clone size: once
V gene: TRBV7-8
J gene: TRBJ1-1
CDR3 protein: CASSYSGGGREEAFF
CDR3 DNA: TGTGCCAGCAGCTATTCTGGGGGTGGACGGGAGGAAGCTTTCTTT

D gene: TRBD2
clone size: -
V gene: TRBV11-2
J gene: TRBJ2-1
CDR3 protein: CASSPRLAGAEQFF
CDR3 DNA: TGTGCCAGCAGCCCTAGGCTAGCGGGAGCTGAGCAGTTCTTC

D gene: -
clone size: -
V gene: TRBV11-1
J gene: TRBJ2-7
CDR3 protein: CASSLGRGDFSYEQYF
CDR3 DNA: TGTGCCAGCAGCTTAGGCAGGGGCGATTTTTCCTACGAGCAGTACTTC

D gene: -
clone size: -
V gene: TRBV9
J gene: TRBJ1-1
CDR3 protein: CASSVNSWAELNTEAFF
CDR3 DNA: TGTGCCAGCAGCGTAAATAGTTGGGCTGAACTGAACACTGAAGCTTTCTTT

D gene: TRBD1
clone size: -
V gene: TRBV18
J gene: TRBJ1-2
CDR3 protein: CASSPPGQANGYTF
CDR3 DNA: TGTGCCAGCTCACCTCCGGGACAGGCGAATGGCTACACCTTC

D gene: -
clone size: -
V gene: TRBV28
J gene: TRBJ1-1
CDR3 protein: CASSPPGGGRNTEAFF
CDR3 DNA: TGTGCCAGCAGTCCCCCCGGGGGGGGCAGGAACACTGAAGCTTTCTTT

D gene: -
clone size: once
V gene: TRBV19
J gene: TRBJ2-7
CDR3 protein: CASSKRGGDYEQYF
CDR3 DNA: TGTGCCAGTAGTAAAAGAGGGGGGGACTACGAGCAGTACTTC

D gene: -
clone size: -
V gene: TRBV19
J gene: TRBJ2-2
CDR3 protein: CASSIWSGTGELFF
CDR3 DNA: TGTGCCAGTAGTATCTGGTCGGGGACCGGGGAGCTGTTTTTT

D gene: -
clone size: -
V gene: TRBV14
J gene: TRBJ2-2
CDR3 protein: CASSHYGGAGTGELFF
CDR3 DNA: TGTGCCAGCAGCCATTACGGGGGAGCTGGCACCGGGGAGCTGTTTTTT

D gene: TRBD1
clone size: -
V gene: TRBV27
J gene: TRBJ2-7
CDR3 protein: CASSPQPGTVYEQYF
CDR3 DNA: TGTGCCAGCAGTCCCCAACCCGGGACAGTCTACGAGCAGTACTTC

D gene: -
clone size: -
V gene: TRBV27
J gene: TRBJ2-3
CDR3 protein: CASSLQGETDTQYF
CDR3 DNA: TGTGCCAGCAGTCTCCAGGGTGAAACAGATACGCAGTATTTT

D gene: TRBD1
clone size: once
V gene: TRBV7-9
J gene: TRBJ2-7
CDR3 protein: CASSRGTGRTYEQYF
CDR3 DNA: TGTGCCAGCAGCCGTGGGACAGGCCGCACCTACGAGCAGTACTTC

D gene: TRBD1
clone size: -
V gene: TRBV7-9
J gene: TRBJ2-3
CDR3 protein: CASSLPTGGADTQYF
CDR3 DNA: TGTGCCAGCAGCTTACCCACAGGGGGCGCAGATACGCAGTATTTT

D gene: -
clone size: -
V gene: TRBV13
J gene: TRBJ2-5
CDR3 protein: CASSDIFQETQYF
CDR3 DNA: TGTGCCAGCAGCGACATATTTCAAGAGACCCAGTACTTC

D gene: -
clone size: once
V gene: TRBV6-5
J gene: TRBJ2-1
CDR3 protein: CASSHNGQSNEQFF
CDR3 DNA: TGTGCCAGCAGTCACAACGGACAGTCCAATGAGCAGTTCTTC

D gene: TRBD2
clone size: -
V gene: TRBV25-1
J gene: TRBJ2-1
CDR3 protein: CASSARVAGNSYNEQFF
CDR3 DNA: TGTGCCAGCAGTGCCAGAGTAGCGGGGAACTCCTACAATGAGCAGTTCTTC

D gene: TRBD1
clone size: -
V gene: TRBV7-8
J gene: TRBJ2-3
CDR3 protein: CASSSGTGPTDTQYF
CDR3 DNA: TGTGCCAGCAGCTCGGGGACAGGGCCTACAGATACGCAGTATTTT

D gene: TRBD1
clone size: -
V gene: TRBV27
J gene: TRBJ1-1
CDR3 protein: CASRPTTGVTEAFF
CDR3 DNA: TGTGCCAGCAGACCCACGACAGGGGTCACTGAAGCTTTCTTT

D gene: -
clone size: -
V gene: TRBV27
J gene: TRBJ1-1
CDR3 protein: CASSLISSGNTEAFF
CDR3 DNA: TGTGCCAGCAGTTTAATCTCGTCAGGGAACACTGAAGCTTTCTTT

D gene: TRBD2
clone size: -
V gene: TRBV9
J gene: TRBJ2-3
CDR3 protein: CASSSGGRALTDTQYF
CDR3 DNA: TGTGCCAGCAGCTCCGGCGGGAGGGCCCTCACAGATACGCAGTATTTT

D gene: -
clone size: -
V gene: TRBV4-1
J gene: TRBJ1-2
CDR3 protein: CASSQGRPPRLHGYTF
CDR3 DNA: TGCGCCAGCAGCCAAGGTCGTCCGCCCAGACTACATGGCTACACCTTC

D gene: -
clone size: -
V gene: TRBV11-3
J gene: TRBJ2-5
CDR3 protein: CASTREQETQYF
CDR3 DNA: TGTGCCAGCACCCGGGAGCAAGAGACCCAGTACTTC